Following are 28 T cell receptor beta chains from one sample sequenced in a study of tumor and adjacent non-tumor tissue in lung cancer. TCRbeta libraries were built with three rounds of nested PCR, modified from ARM-PCR. MiXCR, applied by TCRdb to the multiplex PCR reads, yields one record per CDR3 protein. The sample holds fewer than 45,000 distinct CDR3 sequences, 60% to 70% seen once. RNA was extracted from bulk tissue without any cell sorting. The normal lung tissue was taken more than 3 cm from the tumor edge. The source material was distant non-tumor lung tissue. The receptors shown here come from a woman aged 35 to 49 with non-small cell lung cancer.

Points on this clonotype: A junction boundary mismatches the germline segment, possibly from a read error. This chain uses TRBV11-2 with TRBJ2-5; possibly TRBD1 or TRBD2 for D (5 bases each). Germline values: CDR1 SGHAT, CDR2 FQNNGV. The CDR3 is 13 amino acids. CDR3: CVSSLSRWGTQYF. The DNA of the CDR3 is TGTGTCAGCAGCTTGTCAAGATGGGGGACGCAGTACTTC. Combining the CDR3 with reference TRBV11-2 and TRBJ2-5 gives the whole variable domain EAGVAQSPRYKIIEKRQSVAFWCNPISGHATLYWYQQILGQGPKLLIQFQNNGVVDDSQLPKDRFSAERLKGVDSTLKIQPAKLEDSAVYLCVSSLSRWGTQYFGPGTRLLVL.

This clonotype turned up a few times. This rearrangement joins TRBV18 to TRBJ1-1; no clear D gene. V was pared by 10 bases and J by 0 bases, with 18 bases between. The CDR3 contains 15 residues. Germline values: CDR1 KGHSH, CDR2 LQKENI. The CDR3, as DNA: TGTGCCACACTCCGTTCCGTGCAATTGAACACTGAAGCTTTCTTT. Translation gives CATLRSVQLNTEAFF.

The V call is TRBV12-3 or TRBV12-4, the J call TRBJ1-5; D gene unclear. The CDR3 spans 15 residues. The V and J ends lost 4 bases and 2 bases respectively, with 12 bases between them. The CDR3 spells CASSSDMIGNQPQHF. The CDR3 nucleotides are TGTGCCAGCAGTTCCGACATGATTGGCAATCAGCCCCAGCATTTT.

The chain joins TRBV14 to TRBJ2-7, with 8 bases aligning to TRBD1. V trimming: 5 bases; J trimming: 5 bases; junction bases outside the gene matches: 11. CDR3 length: 15 amino acids. CDR1 is SGHDN, CDR2 FVKESK, per germline. CDR3 region: CASSTDRGSFNEQYF. The CDR3 nucleotides are TGTGCCAGCAGCACCGACAGGGGATCTTTCAACGAGCAGTACTTC.

This CDR3 is CASSRTVTEGYNEQFF. The CDR3 DNA reads TGTGCCAGCAGCCGAACCGTTACGGAGGGATACAATGAGCAGTTCTTC. This sequence joins TRBV11-2 and TRBJ2-1; possible D gene TRBD2, 6 bases. V lost 5 bases and J lost 4, with 18 bases in between. Germline loops: CDR1 SGHAT, CDR2 FQNNGV. There are 16 residues in the CDR3.

This clonotype was detected only once. A much larger clone differs from this one at a single base, so this may be a read error. The chain joins TRBV5-4 to TRBJ2-7; D tentatively reads TRBD1 or TRBD2 (6 bases each). Trimming stripped 4 bases from V and 5 bases from J, with 13 bases between. CDR3 length equals 13 residues. The germline gives CDR1 SGHNT, CDR2 YYREEE (reference sequence). CDR3 nucleotide sequence: TGTGCCAGCAGCCTAGGGGGGACCAACGAGCAGTACTTC. Protein product: CASSLGGTNEQYF. Complete variable domain (other parts from reference TRBV5-4 and TRBJ2-7): ETGVTQSPTHLIKTRGQQVTLRCSSQSGHNTVSWYQQALGQGPQFIFQYYREEENGRGNFPPRFSGLQFPNYSSELNVNALELDDSALYLCASSLGGTNEQYFGPGTRLTVT.

For this clonotype: A read error may explain this, as a much larger clone is one base away. The chain carries TRBV5-6 and TRBJ2-1, with D maybe TRBD1 (6 bases). The CDR3 totals 13 residues. The germline V gene encodes CDR1 SGHDT and CDR2 YYEEEE. In DNA form, the CDR3 reads TGTACCAGCAGCTTGTTACAGGGTGGTGAGCAGTTCTTC. It yields the protein CTSSLLQGGEQFF.

There are a few counts of this clonotype. The junction differs from germline at one of its ends, possibly a read error. The J gene is TRBJ1-1, the V gene TRBV6-5, with D hard to call. Germline loops: CDR1 MNHEY, CDR2 SVGAGI. The CDR3 is 13 residues long. Here the CDR3 DNA reads TGTGCCAGCAGCAGTGGGCCAGCCCAAGAAGCCTTCTTT. Its translation: CASSSGPAQEAFF.

On this clonotype: It may be a read error: a sequence one base away is much more abundant. V is TRBV20-1 and J is TRBJ1-2; maybe TRBD1 (5 bases). The CDR3 is 11 residues long. Per the germline V gene, CDR1 is DFQATT and CDR2 is SNEGSKA (reference sequence). The CDR3, as DNA: TGCAGAGCTAGCGCAGGGCATGGCTACACCTTC. This translates into CRASAGHGYTF.

In the case of this clonotype: Sequence at one end of the junction differs from germline and may be a read error. The V call is TRBV6-5, the J call TRBJ2-3; a weak D match, TRBD1 (6 bases). There are 13 residues in the CDR3. Germline CDR1 and CDR2: MNHEY and SVGAGI. CDR3 sequence: CGSSYQGWDTQYF. CDR3 in DNA: TGTGGCAGCAGTTACCAGGGGTGGGATACGCAGTATTTT.

As for this clonotype: A junction end diverges from the germline sequence, so it may reflect a read error. The J gene is TRBJ2-7, the V gene TRBV10-2; the match to TRBD2 covers 10 bases. This CDR3 comprises 14 residues. Germline V lookup: CDR1 WSHSY, CDR2 SAAADI. The CDR3 protein is CASKSTPSGGEQYF. CDR3 DNA: TGTGCCAGCAAATCGACGCCTAGCGGGGGCGAGCAGTACTTC.

The chain has TRBV5-1 and TRBJ2-1; 13 nucleotides line up with TRBD2. Germline trimming cut 4 bases from V and 5 bases from J; bases unmatched to any gene: 3. CDR3 length: 15 amino acids. Germline V lookup: CDR1 SGHRS, CDR2 YFSETQ. CDR3 sequence (DNA): TGCGCCAGCAGCCCCGGGACTAGCGGGAACAATGAGCAGTTCTTC. Amino acids: CASSPGTSGNNEQFF.

By share, this clonotype ranks as medium-sized. The chain has TRBV6-6 and TRBJ2-2, with D possibly matching TRBD2 (5 bases). The length of the CDR3 is 13 residues. Per germline, CDR1 MNHNY and CDR2 SVGAGI (reference sequence). V was trimmed by 8 bases and J by 6 bases, leaving 13 bases between them. CDR3 DNA: TGTGCCAGCGTCCCCGGGGTCGCCGGGGAGCTGTTTTTT. Protein product: CASVPGVAGELFF.

Concerning this clonotype: A single base separates this from a much larger clone, so it may be a read error. The V gene is TRBV29-1, the J gene TRBJ2-1; D is perhaps TRBD1 (6 bases). CDR1 is SQVTM and CDR2 is ANQGSEA in the germline V gene. V lost 1 base and J lost 2, with 12 bases in between. This CDR3 region has 15 residues. The CDR3 DNA reads as TGCAGCGTTGAAGTGGGGGCAAGCCCCTACAATGAGCAGTTCTTC. Translation: CSVEVGASPYNEQFF.

This rearrangement joins TRBV12-3 or TRBV12-4 to TRBJ1-5; TRBD1 is a possible D gene (5 bases). This CDR3 spans 13 amino acids. Deletions cut 5 bases from V and 7 bases from J, with 12 bases between. The CDR3: CASSLGAEQPQHF. The CDR3 DNA follows: TGTGCCAGCAGTCTCGGGGCAGAACAGCCCCAGCATTTT.

The gene calls are TRBV19 and TRBJ2-1, with D hard to call. Germline CDR1 is LNHDA and CDR2 is SQIVND (reference sequence). V was shortened by 0 bases and J by 8 bases, with 14 bases between the two germline ends. The CDR3 runs to 15 residues. CDR3 DNA sequence: TGTGCCAGTAGTATAGATCGTCTTGGTGGGGATGAGCAGTTCTTC. This translates into CASSIDRLGGDEQFF.

The sample holds many counts of this clonotype. This chain connects TRBV20-1 to TRBJ1-2; D perhaps matches TRBD1 (5 bases). This CDR3 spans 12 amino acids. The germline gives CDR1 DFQATT, CDR2 SNEGSKA (reference sequence). V was shortened by 4 bases and J by 4 bases, with 10 bases between the two germline ends. This CDR3 reads CSAMGVSYGYTF. CDR3 in DNA: TGCAGTGCTATGGGGGTGAGCTATGGCTACACCTTC.

Points on this clonotype: Sequence at one end of the junction differs from germline and may be a read error. This rearrangement joins TRBV11-2 to TRBJ1-1, with a weak D call TRBD1 (6 bases). The CDR3 totals 15 residues. From germline, CDR1 is SGHAT and CDR2 FQNNGV. The CDR3 DNA sequence: TGTGCCGGCAGTTTTTTCAGCCAGGGGTTGGGGGAAACTTTCTTT. Its protein product is CAGSFFSQGLGETFF.

The rearrangement uses TRBV12-3 or TRBV12-4 and TRBJ1-5; D unresolved. The J call is in doubt because the DNA end fits TRBJ2-3 better. The CDR3 covers 12 residues. DNA for the CDR3: TGTGCCAGCAGTTTCACTGATCAGCCCCAGTATTTT. Its protein product is CASSFTDQPQYF.

On this clonotype: It is likely a read error, because the conserved phenylalanine at the end of the CDR3 is missing. V usage is TRBV29-1 and J usage is TRBJ1-1, with D possibly being TRBD1 (5 bases). The CDR3 length is 14 residues. V lost 1 base and J 4 bases, leaving 13 bases between the germline ends. The germline V gene encodes CDR1 SQVTM and CDR2 ANQGSEA. The CDR3 sequence: CSVEGGGQITEAFL. CDR3 bases: TGCAGCGTTGAAGGGGGAGGACAAATCACTGAAGCTTTCCTT.

This clonotype has ten or more counts. Germline and junction disagree at one end, which may indicate a read error. The rearrangement uses TRBV11-2 and TRBJ1-1; D ambiguous. Germline V gene sequence: CDR1 SGHAT, CDR2 FQNNGV. CDR3 size: 10 residues. The CDR3 reads CASDNTEVFF. The CDR3, as DNA: TGTGCCAGCGACAACACTGAAGTTTTCTTT. Full variable domain (outside the CDR3, taken from reference TRBV11-2 and TRBJ1-1): EAGVAQSPRYKIIEKRQSVAFWCNPISGHATLYWYQQILGQGPKLLIQFQNNGVVDDSQLPKDRFSAERLKGVDSTLKIQPAKLEDSAVYLCASDNTEVFFGQGTRLTVV.

The table lists this clonotype with a few counts. Its ends do not fully match the called genes, so a read error is possible. The chain is built from TRBV7-9 and TRBJ1-2; weak D call: TRBD1 (6 bases). The germline CDR1 and CDR2 sequences are SEHNR and FQNEAQ (reference sequence). CDR3 length: 15 residues. In nucleotides, the CDR3 is TGTGCCAGGAGCTTAGCGCAGGCAGGGGCCTATGGCTACACCTTC. Translated, it gives CARSLAQAGAYGYTF.

About this clonotype: This may come from a read error, since a much larger clone is one base off. The chain combines TRBV2 with TRBJ2-1; TRBD2 is a possible D gene (6 bases). The CDR3 is made up of 12 amino acids. Germline assignment: CDR1 SNHLY and CDR2 FYNNEI. Here the CDR3 DNA reads TGTACCAGCAGTCGGGACTTCTCTGAGCAGTTCTTC. This translates into CTSSRDFSEQFF.

This clonotype occurred many times. The chain employs TRBV6-6 and TRBJ1-5; no firm D call. Germline CDR1 is MNHNY and CDR2 is SVGAGI (reference sequence). V lost 6 bases to trimming and J lost 3 bases, with 9 bases between them. The CDR3 covers 13 residues. CDR3 protein: CASREKNNQPQHF. The CDR3 DNA is TGTGCCAGCAGGGAGAAAAACAATCAGCCCCAGCATTTT.

The chain combines TRBV11-2 with TRBJ1-6, with D possibly TRBD1 on 6 matching bases. CDR3 length: 17 residues. V was clipped by 4 bases and J by 11 bases, with 24 bases between them. Germline lookup yields CDR1 SGHAT and CDR2 FQNNGV. CDR3: CASSSTLGTKRSPPLHF. For the CDR3, the DNA is TGTGCCAGCAGCTCAACATTAGGGACAAAGCGAAGTCCACCCCTCCACTTT.

This clonotype was detected a few times. A much larger clone differs from this one at a single base, so this may be a read error. The J gene is TRBJ1-3, the V gene TRBV11-2; D ambiguous. Germline CDR1 SGHAT, CDR2 FQNNGV. The CDR3 has 15 amino acids. This chain's CDR3 is CASSLTRGMGNAIYF. The CDR3 DNA reads as TGTGCCAGCAGCTTAACTCGGGGAATGGGAAACGCCATATATTTT.

This clonotype was counted many times. CDR3 residues: CASTSSWAGENTDTQYF. For the CDR3, the DNA is TGTGCCAGCACCTCTTCTTGGGCGGGGGAAAACACAGATACGCAGTATTTT. The chain employs TRBV6-6 and TRBJ2-3; 7 positions match TRBD2. V gave up 7 bases and J gave up 2 bases; unmatched junction bases: 15. Germline V gives CDR1 MNHNY, CDR2 SVGAGI (reference sequence). CDR3 length: 17 residues.

CDR3 nucleotide sequence: TGTGGCGGCAGTTACGGCAGGGAGACCGGGGAGCTGTTTTTT. Translating it yields CGGSYGRETGELFF. The chain couples TRBV6-2 or TRBV6-3 to TRBJ2-2, with D perhaps given as TRBD1 or TRBD2 (5 bases each). The V gene's germline CDR1 is MNHEY and CDR2 SVGEGT. The CDR3 runs 14 residues.